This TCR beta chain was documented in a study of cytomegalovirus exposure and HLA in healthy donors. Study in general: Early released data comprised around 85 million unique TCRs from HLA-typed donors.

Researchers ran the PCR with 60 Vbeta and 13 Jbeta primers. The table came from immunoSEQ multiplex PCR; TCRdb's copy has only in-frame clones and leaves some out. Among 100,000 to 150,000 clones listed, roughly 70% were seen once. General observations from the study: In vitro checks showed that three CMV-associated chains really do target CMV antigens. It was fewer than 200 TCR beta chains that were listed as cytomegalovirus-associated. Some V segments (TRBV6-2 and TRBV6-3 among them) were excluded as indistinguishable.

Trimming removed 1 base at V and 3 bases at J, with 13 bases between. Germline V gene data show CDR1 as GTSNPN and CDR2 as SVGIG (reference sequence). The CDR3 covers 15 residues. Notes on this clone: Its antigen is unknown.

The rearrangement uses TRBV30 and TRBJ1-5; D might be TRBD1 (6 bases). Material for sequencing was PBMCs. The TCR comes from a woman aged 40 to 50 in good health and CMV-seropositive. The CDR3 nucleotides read TGTGCCTGGAGTGAAGGGACATTCTCCAATCAGCCCCAGCATTTT. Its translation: CAWSEGTFSNQPQHF.